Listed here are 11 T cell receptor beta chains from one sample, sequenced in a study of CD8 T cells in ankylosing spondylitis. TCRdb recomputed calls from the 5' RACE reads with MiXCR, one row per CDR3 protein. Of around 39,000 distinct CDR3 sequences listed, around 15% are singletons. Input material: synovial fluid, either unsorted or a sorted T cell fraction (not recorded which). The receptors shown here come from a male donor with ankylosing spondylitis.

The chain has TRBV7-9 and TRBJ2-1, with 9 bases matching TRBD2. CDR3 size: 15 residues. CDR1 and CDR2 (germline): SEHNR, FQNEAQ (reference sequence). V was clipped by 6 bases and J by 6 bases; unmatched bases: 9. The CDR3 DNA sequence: TGTGCCAGCAGTCTAGCGGGGCTGCAGTCCAATGAGCAGTTCTTC. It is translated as CASSLAGLQSNEQFF.

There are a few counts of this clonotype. The CDR3 loop reads CASSQDEGGGYNEQFF. CDR3 DNA: TGTGCCAGCAGCCAAGATGAGGGAGGTGGCTACAATGAGCAGTTCTTC. The chain links TRBV4-2 to TRBJ2-1; D is perhaps TRBD2 (6 bases). CDR1 and CDR2 from the germline V gene are LGHNA and YNFKEQ. The V end lost 0 bases, the J end lost 3 bases, and 12 bases lay between the germline ends. The CDR3 is 16 residues long.

This CDR3 is CASSPNPRGRPSGELFF. CDR3 nucleotide sequence: TGTGCCAGCAGCCCAAACCCGAGGGGCCGCCCTTCCGGGGAGCTGTTTTTT. The genes are TRBV7-2 and TRBJ2-2; D may correspond to TRBD1 or TRBD2 (5 bases each). The V and J ends lost 5 bases and 6 bases respectively, with 22 bases between them. The CDR3 covers 17 residues. Germline V gene sequence: CDR1 SGHTA, CDR2 FQGNSA.

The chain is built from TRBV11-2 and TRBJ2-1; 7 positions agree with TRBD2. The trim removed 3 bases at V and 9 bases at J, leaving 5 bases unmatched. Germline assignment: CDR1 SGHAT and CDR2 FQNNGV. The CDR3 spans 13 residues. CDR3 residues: CASSFQREAEQFF. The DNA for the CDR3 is TGTGCCAGCAGCTTCCAACGGGAGGCTGAGCAGTTCTTC. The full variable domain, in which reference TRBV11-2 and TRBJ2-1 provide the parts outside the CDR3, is EAGVAQSPRYKIIEKRQSVAFWCNPISGHATLYWYQQILGQGPKLLIQFQNNGVVDDSQLPKDRFSAERLKGVDSTLKIQPAKLEDSAVYLCASSFQREAEQFFGPGTRLTVL.

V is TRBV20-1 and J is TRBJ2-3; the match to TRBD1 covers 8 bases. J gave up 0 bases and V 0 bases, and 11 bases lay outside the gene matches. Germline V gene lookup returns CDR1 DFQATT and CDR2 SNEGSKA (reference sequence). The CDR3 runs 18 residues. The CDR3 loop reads CSARDWQGATTSTDTQYF. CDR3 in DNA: TGCAGTGCTAGAGATTGGCAGGGGGCGACGACTAGCACAGATACGCAGTATTTT.

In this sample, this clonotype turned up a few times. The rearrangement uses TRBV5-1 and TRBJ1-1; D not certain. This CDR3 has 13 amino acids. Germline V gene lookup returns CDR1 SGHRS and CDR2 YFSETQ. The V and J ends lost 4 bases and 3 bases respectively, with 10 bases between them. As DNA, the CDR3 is TGCGCCAGCAGCCGCGACCCCGACACTGAAGCTTTCTTT. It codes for CASSRDPDTEAFF.

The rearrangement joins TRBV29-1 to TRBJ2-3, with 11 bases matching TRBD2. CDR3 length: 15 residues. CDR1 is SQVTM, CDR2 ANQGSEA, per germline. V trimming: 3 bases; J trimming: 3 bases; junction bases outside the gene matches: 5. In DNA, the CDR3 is TGCAGCGTTGATATAGCGGGGGGGCTGACAGATACGCAGTATTTT. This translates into CSVDIAGGLTDTQYF.

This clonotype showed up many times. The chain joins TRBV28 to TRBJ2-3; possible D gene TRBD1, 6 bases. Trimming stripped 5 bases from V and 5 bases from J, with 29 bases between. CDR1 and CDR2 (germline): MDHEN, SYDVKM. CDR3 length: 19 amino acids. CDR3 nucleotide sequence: TGTGCCAGCAGTCCCCGGGACATCTCATCTCGGGTCGTTAAAGATACGCAGTATTTT. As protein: CASSPRDISSRVVKDTQYF.

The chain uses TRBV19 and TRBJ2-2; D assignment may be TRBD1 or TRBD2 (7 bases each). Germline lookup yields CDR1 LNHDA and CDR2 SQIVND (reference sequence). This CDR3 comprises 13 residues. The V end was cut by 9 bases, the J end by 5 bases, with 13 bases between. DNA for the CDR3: TGTGCCAGCGGTCAGGGGGGGACCGGGGAGCTGTTTTTT. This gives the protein CASGQGGTGELFF.

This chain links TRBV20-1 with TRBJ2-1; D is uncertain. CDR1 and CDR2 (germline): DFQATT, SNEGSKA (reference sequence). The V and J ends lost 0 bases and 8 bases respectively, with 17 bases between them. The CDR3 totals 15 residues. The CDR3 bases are TGCAGTGCTAGAGATAGCAGGCTCTTTGACCATGAGCAGTTCTTC. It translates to CSARDSRLFDHEQFF.

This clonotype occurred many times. The CDR3 DNA sequence: TGTGCCAGCAGCCGTGAGGAGTATGGCTACACCTTC. It encodes CASSREEYGYTF. The V and J genes are TRBV7-9 and TRBJ1-2, with unresolved D. The CDR3 is made up of 12 amino acids. V was clipped by 5 bases and J by 5 bases, with 9 bases between them. Germline CDR1 SEHNR, CDR2 FQNEAQ (reference sequence). Combining the CDR3 with reference TRBV7-9 and TRBJ1-2 gives the whole variable domain DTGVSQNPRHKITKRGQNVTFRCDPISEHNRLYWYRQTLGQGPEFLTYFQNEAQLEKSRLLSDRFSAERPKGSFSTLEIQRTEQGDSAMYLCASSREEYGYTFGSGTRLTVV.